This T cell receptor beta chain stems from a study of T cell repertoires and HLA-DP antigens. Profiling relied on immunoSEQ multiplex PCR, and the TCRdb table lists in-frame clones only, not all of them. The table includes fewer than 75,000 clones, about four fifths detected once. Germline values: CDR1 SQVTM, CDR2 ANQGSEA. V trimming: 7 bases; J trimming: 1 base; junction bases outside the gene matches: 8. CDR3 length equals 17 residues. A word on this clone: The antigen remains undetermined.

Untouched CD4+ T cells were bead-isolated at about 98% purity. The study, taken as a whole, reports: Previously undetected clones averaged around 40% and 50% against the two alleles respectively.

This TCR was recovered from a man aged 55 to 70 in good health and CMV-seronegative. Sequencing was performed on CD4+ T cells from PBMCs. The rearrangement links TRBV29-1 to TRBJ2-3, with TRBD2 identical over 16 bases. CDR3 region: CSGVGTSGRARTDTQYF. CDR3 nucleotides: TGCAGCGGCGTCGGGACTAGCGGGAGGGCTCGCACAGATACGCAGTATTTT.